This T cell receptor (beta chain) stems from a study of OX40 agonist ivuxolimab in advanced cancers. Clones were sequenced by immunoSEQ multiplex PCR, and TCRdb holds only the in-frame ones, with some missing. The table has 50,000 or so clones, 86% seen once. The source was CD4+ or CD8+ T cells sorted from blood, collected in a trial of the OX40 agonist ivuxolimab. The sequence was obtained from an adult with an advanced solid tumor such as melanoma, head and neck, liver or kidney cancer.

CDR3 residues: CASSSYADGENSPLHF. The CDR3 region has the DNA TGTGCCAGCAGCTCATATGCGGACGGTGAGAATTCACCCCTCCACTTT. The chain is built from TRBV11-2 and TRBJ1-6; D unresolved. V dropped 4 bases and J dropped 7 bases, with 17 bases sitting between them. CDR1 and CDR2 (germline): SGHAT, FQNNGV. This CDR3 has 16 residues.